The present TCR beta chain was sequenced within a study of T cell changes during pregnancy in multiple sclerosis. This table comes from immunoSEQ multiplex PCR, and its TCRdb copy is limited to in-frame clones, with some not included. The repertoire holds 69,000 or so clones, with around 94% as singletons. The TCR was taken from a female donor with multiple sclerosis, enrolled in a pregnancy study. The starting material was peripheral blood, obtained before pregnancy.

CDR3 bases: TGTGCCAGCAGCTACTGGAGACAGGGTCTCCCCTACGAGCAGTACTTC. It is translated as CASSYWRQGLPYEQYF. The genes are TRBV7-8 and TRBJ2-7; TRBD1 aligns across 7 bases. The CDR3 is made up of 16 amino acids. Trimming removed 4 bases from V and 2 bases from J; junction bases left unmatched: 11. In germline, CDR1 is SGHVS, CDR2 FQNEAQ.